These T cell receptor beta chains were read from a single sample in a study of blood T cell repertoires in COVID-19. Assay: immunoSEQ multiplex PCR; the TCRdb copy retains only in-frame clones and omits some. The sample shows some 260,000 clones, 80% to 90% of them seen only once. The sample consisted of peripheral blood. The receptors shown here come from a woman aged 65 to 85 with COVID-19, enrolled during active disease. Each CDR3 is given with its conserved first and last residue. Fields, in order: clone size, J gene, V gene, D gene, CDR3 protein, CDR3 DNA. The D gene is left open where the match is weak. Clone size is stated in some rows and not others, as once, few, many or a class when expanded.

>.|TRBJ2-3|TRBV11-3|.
CASSNDTGYGTDTQYF
TGTGCCAGCAGCAATGATACGGGGTACGGCACAGATACGCAGTATTTT
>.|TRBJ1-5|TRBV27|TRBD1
CASSWGQGRNQPQHF
TGTGCCAGCAGCTGGGGACAGGGTAGAAATCAGCCCCAGCATTTT
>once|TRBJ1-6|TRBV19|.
CASSNVGQPNSPLHF
TGTGCCAGTAGCAACGTAGGACAGCCGAATTCACCCCTCCACTTT
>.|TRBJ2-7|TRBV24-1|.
CATSDTRGTYEQYF
TGTGCCACCAGTGATACGAGGGGGACCTACGAGCAGTACTTC
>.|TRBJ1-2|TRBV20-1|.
CSASTLRGYTF
TGCAGTGCCTCGACTCTTAGGGGCTACACCTTC
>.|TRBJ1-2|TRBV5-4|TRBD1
CASSSRQGNYGYTF
TGTGCCAGCAGCTCCAGACAGGGTAACTATGGCTACACCTTC
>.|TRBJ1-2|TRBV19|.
CASSWGSGGHYGYTF
TGTGCCAGTAGTTGGGGTTCCGGGGGGCACTATGGCTACACCTTC
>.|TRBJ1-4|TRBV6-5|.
CASRLYRNEKLFF
TGTGCCAGCAGACTCTACCGTAATGAAAAACTGTTTTTT
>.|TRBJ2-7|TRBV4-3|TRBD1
CASSQALSSTGTGGDEQYF
TGCGCCAGCAGCCAAGCACTTTCCTCGACCGGGACAGGGGGTGACGAGCAGTACTTC
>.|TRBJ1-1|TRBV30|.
CAWSVLQVQGGIIF
TGTGCCTGGAGTGTACTACAGGTTCAGGGAGGGATAATCTTT
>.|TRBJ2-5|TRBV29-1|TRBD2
CSVDSGLAVETQYF
TGCAGCGTTGACTCGGGACTAGCAGTGGAGACCCAGTACTTC
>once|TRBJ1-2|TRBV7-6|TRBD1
CASSPSEDRGNGYTF
TGTGCCAGCAGCCCCTCAGAGGACAGGGGGAATGGCTACACCTTC
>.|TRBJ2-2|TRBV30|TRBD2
CAWTVAGAFTGELFF
TGTGCCTGGACCGTAGCGGGAGCCTTCACCGGGGAGCTGTTTTTT
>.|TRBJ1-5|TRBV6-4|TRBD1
CASSDYDRGINQPQHF
TGTGCCAGCAGTGACTATGACAGGGGGATCAATCAGCCCCAGCATTTT
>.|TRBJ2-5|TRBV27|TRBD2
CASSLGLAETQYF
TGTGCCAGCAGTTTAGGACTAGCGGAGACCCAGTACTTC
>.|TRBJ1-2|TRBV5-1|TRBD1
CASSWNSLRDRVGYTF
TGCGCCAGCAGCTGGAACTCCCTCCGGGACAGGGTTGGCTACACCTTC
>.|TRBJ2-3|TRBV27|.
CASSLKWLGRGDTQYF
TGTGCCAGCAGTTTAAAATGGCTGGGCCGGGGAGATACGCAGTATTTT
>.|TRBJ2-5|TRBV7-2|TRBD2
CASSHLLPGLTDF
TGTGCCAGCAGCCATCTCTTACCGGGACTAACGGACTTC
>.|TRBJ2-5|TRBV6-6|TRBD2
CASSYSVREHQETQYF
TGTGCCAGCAGTTACTCAGTGCGGGAGCACCAAGAGACCCAGTACTTC
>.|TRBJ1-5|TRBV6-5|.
CASSYKPTGNQPQHF
TGTGCCAGCAGTTATAAGCCGACTGGGAATCAGCCCCAGCATTTT
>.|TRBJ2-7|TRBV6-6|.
CASSYGGGSYEQYF
TGTGCCAGCAGTTACGGGGGAGGCTCCTACGAGCAGTACTTC
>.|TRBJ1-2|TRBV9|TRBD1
CASSVNTGVNGYGYTF
TGTGCCAGCAGCGTCAACACAGGGGTAAATGGCTATGGCTACACCTTC
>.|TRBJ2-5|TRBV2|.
CASSEARGADGTQYF
TGTGCCAGCAGTGAAGCCCGGGGGGCTGATGGGACCCAGTACTTC
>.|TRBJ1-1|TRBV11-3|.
CAGSGENTEAFF
TGTGCCGGATCGGGGGAAAACACTGAAGCTTTCTTT
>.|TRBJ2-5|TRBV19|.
CATRGAARETQYF
TGTGCCACCAGGGGGGCGGCCAGAGAGACCCAGTACTTC
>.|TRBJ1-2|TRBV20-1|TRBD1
CSASNRGYGYTF
TGCAGTGCTAGTAACAGGGGCTATGGCTACACCTTC
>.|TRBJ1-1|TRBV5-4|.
CASSLDLLNTEAFF
TGTGCCAGCAGCCTGGACTTATTGAACACTGAAGCTTTCTTT
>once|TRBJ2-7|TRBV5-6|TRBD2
CASLKRSSGKSYEQYF
TGTGCCAGCCTTAAACGGTCGAGCGGGAAATCGTACGAGCAGTACTTC
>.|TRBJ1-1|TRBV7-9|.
CASSLFDTNTEAFF
TGTGCCAGCAGCTTGTTCGACACGAACACTGAAGCTTTCTTT
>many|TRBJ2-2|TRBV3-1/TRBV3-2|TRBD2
CASSQVTSGRTGELFF
TGTGCCAGCAGCCAAGTGACTAGCGGGAGAACCGGGGAGCTGTTTTTT
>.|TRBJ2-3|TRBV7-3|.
CASSLTTGTNTQYF
TGTGCCAGCAGCTTAACTACAGGGACAAATACGCAGTATTTT
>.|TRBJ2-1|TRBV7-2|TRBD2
CASSVSGSSYNEQFF
TGTGCCAGCAGCGTCAGCGGGAGCTCCTACAATGAGCAGTTCTTC
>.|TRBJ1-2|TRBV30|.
CAWRGRGTYGYTF
TGTGCCTGGAGGGGGAGGGGCACCTATGGCTACACCTTC
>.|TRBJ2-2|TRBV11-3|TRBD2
CASSLGISGRFSTGELFF
TGTGCCAGCAGCTTAGGCATTAGCGGGAGGTTCAGCACCGGGGAGCTGTTTTTT
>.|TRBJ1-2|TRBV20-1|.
CSAPKEGGYTF
TGCAGTGCTCCCAAGGAGGGTGGCTACACCTTC
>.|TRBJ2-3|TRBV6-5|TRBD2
CASSYGTSGTDTQYF
TGTGCCAGCAGTTACGGGACTAGCGGCACAGATACGCAGTATTTT
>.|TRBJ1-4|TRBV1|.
CTSSHPGTGVEKLFF
TGCACCAGCAGCCATCCCGGGACAGGGGTCGAAAAACTGTTTTTT
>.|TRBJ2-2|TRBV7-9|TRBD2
CASSTGTSGIAGELFF
TGTGCCAGCAGCACCGGGACTAGCGGGATAGCCGGGGAGCTGTTTTTT
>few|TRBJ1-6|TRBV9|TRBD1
CASSPWTGSYNSPLHF
TGTGCCAGCAGTCCCTGGACAGGGAGCTATAATTCACCCCTCCACTTT
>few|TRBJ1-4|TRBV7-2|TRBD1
CASSFRSGTGMSREKLFF
TGTGCCAGCAGCTTCCGCTCCGGGACAGGGATGAGTCGTGAAAAACTGTTTTTT
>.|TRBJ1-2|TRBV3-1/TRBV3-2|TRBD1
CASSWGQRYGYTF
TGTGCCAGCAGCTGGGGACAGCGTTATGGCTACACCTTC
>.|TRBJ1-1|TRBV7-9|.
CASSLEVGHRNTEAFF
TGTGCCAGCAGCTTAGAGGTGGGGCACAGGAACACTGAAGCTTTCTTT
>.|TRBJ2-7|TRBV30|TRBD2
CAWRASGTYEQYF
TGTGCCTGGAGGGCTAGCGGAACCTACGAGCAGTACTTC
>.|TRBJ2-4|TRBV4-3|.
CASSQDPGVDIQYF
TGCGCCAGCAGCCAAGACCCAGGGGTTGACATTCAGTACTTC
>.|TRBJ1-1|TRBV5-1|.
CASSSGTPNTEAFF
TGCGCCAGCAGCTCGGGGACACCGAACACTGAAGCTTTCTTT
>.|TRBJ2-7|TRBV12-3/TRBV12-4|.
CASSLASAYEQYF
TGTGCCAGCAGTTTAGCAAGCGCTTACGAGCAGTACTTC
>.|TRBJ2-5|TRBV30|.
CAWSVHLEETQYF
TGTGCCTGGAGTGTACATCTGGAAGAGACCCAGTACTTC
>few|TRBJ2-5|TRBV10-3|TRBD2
CAISETLLAEYQETQYF
TGTGCCATCAGTGAGACCCTACTAGCGGAGTACCAAGAGACCCAGTACTTC
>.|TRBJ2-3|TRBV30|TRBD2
CAWNSGGGDTQYF
TGTGCCTGGAACTCGGGAGGTGGAGATACGCAGTATTTT
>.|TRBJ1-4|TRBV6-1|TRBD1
CASRLPQGAYEKLFF
TGTGCCAGCAGACTTCCCCAGGGGGCTTATGAAAAACTGTTTTTT
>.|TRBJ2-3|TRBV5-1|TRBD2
CASSPGGGPSTDTQYF
TGCGCCAGCAGCCCGGGGGGGGGACCCAGCACAGATACGCAGTATTTT
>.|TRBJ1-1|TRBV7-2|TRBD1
CASSLGTGRTEAFF
TGTGCCAGCAGCCTTGGGACAGGGCGGACTGAAGCTTTCTTT
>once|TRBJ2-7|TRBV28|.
CASSLSQYEQYF
TGTGCCAGCAGTTTATCCCAATACGAGCAGTACTTC
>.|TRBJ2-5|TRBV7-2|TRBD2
CASSVTSGNGETQYF
TGTGCCAGCAGCGTGACTAGCGGGAACGGGGAGACCCAGTACTTC
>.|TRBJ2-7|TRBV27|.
CASSLFGGGSGEQYF
TGTGCCAGCAGTTTATTTGGGGGAGGAAGCGGCGAGCAGTACTTC